This T cell receptor (beta chain) was identified during a study of shared clonotypes between healthy human individuals. Genomic DNA per cell subset filled all wells of several immunoSEQ plates. The method was immunoSEQ multiplex PCR; TCRdb's version includes in-frame clones alone and lacks a portion of them. The sample lists 850,000 to 1,200,000 clones; about 80% were seen once. This receptor was obtained from a man younger than 35 in good health. The sample was memory CD4+ T cells sorted from blood. Noted subset: CD45RA-negative fraction.

The CDR3 DNA sequence: TGTGCCAGCAGCTTAGATCCTAGCGGGACACAGTACTTC. Translating gives CASSLDPSGTQYF. The V and J genes are TRBV11-3 and TRBJ2-5; 9 bases are shared with TRBD2. Germline V gene data show CDR1 as SGHNT and CDR2 as YENEEA. V dropped 0 bases and J dropped 11; count of bases not matched to a gene: 4. CDR3 length: 13 amino acids.